This T cell receptor (beta chain) was identified during a study of blood T cell repertoires in COVID-19. Study context: Acute-phase and convalescent COVID-19 samples originated in the United States, Italy and Spain. PBMCs, B-cell-depleted T cells, or T cells provided the cDNA or gDNA that made up the material.

Between the trimmed V and J ends, which lost 5 bases and 6 bases, there was a span of 14 bases. The CDR3 sequence is 14 residues long. Germline-derived CDR1 and CDR2 are SGHNT and YENEEA. The protocol was immunoSEQ multiplex PCR, while the TCRdb copy is restricted to in-frame clones and leaves out a portion. This table has approximately 280,000 clones, around 85% appearing once. The receptor was derived from a human donor with COVID-19, enrolled during active disease. The donor label of this sample is uncertain. The source material was peripheral blood. The chain links TRBV11-3 to TRBJ2-1; D perhaps matches TRBD1 (6 bases). The CDR3 DNA follows: TGTGCCAGCAGCACAAACAGGGTAGGCAATGAGCAGTTCTTC. Its protein is CASSTNRVGNEQFF.